The 13 T cell receptor beta chains listed next were all sequenced from one sample in a study of blood T cell repertoires in COVID-19. Method: immunoSEQ multiplex PCR; TCRdb's copy keeps in-frame clones and lacks some. The sample carries about 140,000 clones, around 86% recorded once. The material sequenced was PBMCs or T cells enriched from blood (not recorded which). The receptors derive from a man in his 60s who had recovered from COVID-19.

The chain recombines TRBV5-1 with TRBJ2-5; 7 bases align to TRBD2. Germline CDR1 SGHRS, CDR2 YFSETQ. This CDR3 spans 15 amino acids. V dropped 5 bases and J dropped 3; count of bases not matched to a gene: 10. Here the CDR3 reads CASSREGREEETQYF. The CDR3 DNA reads as TGCGCCAGCAGTCGTGAAGGGAGGGAGGAAGAGACCCAGTACTTC.

This clone was detected once. CDR3 region: CASSVLAGLSYNEQFF. In nucleotides, the CDR3 is TGTGCCAGCAGTGTTTTAGCGGGACTATCCTACAATGAGCAGTTCTTC. The chain carries TRBV6-4 and TRBJ2-1; 8 bases line up with TRBD2. The V segment lost 4 bases and the J segment 1 base; nucleotides outside the gene matches: 6. This CDR3 spans 16 amino acids. Germline assignment: CDR1 MRHNA and CDR2 SNTAGT.

The CDR3 here is CASSHLRAGLAADTQYF. The CDR3 nucleotides read TGTGCCAGCAGCCATCTGAGGGCTGGACTAGCGGCAGATACGCAGTATTTT. The chain employs TRBV7-9 and TRBJ2-3; 10 bases are shared with TRBD2. The germline V gene has CDR1 SEHNR and CDR2 FQNEAQ (reference sequence). J gave up 4 bases and V 5 bases, and 12 bases lay outside the gene matches. CDR3 length: 17 amino acids.

The chain has TRBV18 and TRBJ1-2; possible D gene TRBD1, 6 bases. In germline, CDR1 is KGHSH, CDR2 LQKENI. There are 14 residues in the CDR3. Trimming took off 1 base at V and 6 bases at J, with 12 bases between the two ends. The CDR3 region has the DNA TGTGCCAGCTCACCACGGACCAGGGGAGATGGCTACACCTTC. Its translation: CASSPRTRGDGYTF. The full variable domain, rest sourced from reference TRBV18 and TRBJ1-2, is NAGVMQNPRHLVRRRGQEARLRCSPMKGHSHVYWYRQLPEEGLKFMVYLQKENIIDESGMPKERFSAEFPKEGPSILRIQQVVRGDSAAYFCASSPRTRGDGYTFGSGTRLTVV.

This chain links TRBV14 with TRBJ2-1; 8 bases line up with TRBD2. CDR1 is SGHDN and CDR2 is FVKESK in the germline V gene. Trimming took 6 bases from V and 7 from J; bases not matched to a gene: 11. This CDR3 comprises 15 residues. The CDR3: CASRPGGEPRNEQFF. The CDR3, as DNA: TGTGCCAGCAGACCCGGGGGGGAGCCTCGAAATGAGCAGTTCTTC.

The chain couples TRBV19 to TRBJ1-5, with 11 bases aligning to TRBD1. V trimming: 4 bases; J trimming: 13 bases; junction bases outside the gene matches: 9. This CDR3 is 14 amino acids long. Germline V CDR1 and CDR2: LNHDA, SQIVND (reference sequence). CDR3 residues: CASSTPGTGGSQHF. The CDR3 region has the DNA TGTGCCAGTAGTACCCCCGGGACAGGGGGTTCTCAGCATTTT. The complete variable domain, with remaining parts taken from reference TRBV19 and TRBJ1-5, reads DGGITQSPKYLFRKEGQNVTLSCEQNLNHDAMYWYRQDPGQGLRLIYYSQIVNDFQKGDIAEGYSVSREKKESFPLTVTSAQKNPTAFYLCASSTPGTGGSQHFGDGTRLSIL.

The V and J genes are TRBV6-5 and TRBJ1-5; D is possibly TRBD1 (5 bases). V was trimmed by 6 bases and J by 3 bases, leaving 12 bases between them. The CDR3 length is 14 residues. Germline values: CDR1 MNHEY, CDR2 SVGAGI. CDR3 in DNA: TGTGCCAGCAGGGGAAGGGGATCCAATCAGCCCCAGCATTTT. This translates into CASRGRGSNQPQHF.

A note on this clone: Different DNA sequences within this sample yield the same CDR3. V is TRBV10-2 and J is TRBJ1-5, with 9 bases fitting TRBD1. Germline values: CDR1 WSHSY, CDR2 SAAADI. V shed 0 bases and J 3 bases; nucleotides not matched to a gene: 9. The CDR3 sequence is 18 residues long. The CDR3 region has the DNA TGCGCCAGCAGTGAGTCGATATGGTGGACAGGGGACAATCAGCCCCAGCATTTT. Its translation: CASSESIWWTGDNQPQHF.

This chain uses TRBV29-1 with TRBJ1-2; D uncertain. Germline assignment: CDR1 SQVTM and CDR2 ANQGSEA. Trimming stripped 3 bases from V and 8 bases from J, with 10 bases between. There are 11 residues in the CDR3. CDR3 DNA: TGCAGCGTTGAGCGGGGAGGAGGCTACACCTTC. Encoded protein: CSVERGGGYTF.

V is TRBV6-6 and J is TRBJ2-1; 13 nucleotides line up with TRBD2. Germline V lookup: CDR1 MNHNY, CDR2 SVGAGI (reference sequence). The ends lost 5 bases at V and 1 base at J; junction bases unmatched: 5. The CDR3 sequence is 17 residues long. The CDR3 loop reads CASSRTSGGDSYNEQFF. The DNA for the CDR3 is TGTGCCAGCAGTCGTACTAGCGGGGGGGATTCCTACAATGAGCAGTTCTTC.

The chain joins TRBV5-6 to TRBJ2-3; D may be TRBD1 (5 bases). This CDR3 region has 12 residues. Germline V CDR1 and CDR2: SGHDT, YYEEEE. V lost 4 bases and J lost 8, with 11 bases in between. CDR3 DNA: TGTGCCAGCAGCCCGAAGGGGCTTACGCAGTATTTT. It codes for CASSPKGLTQYF.

The V call is TRBV18, the J call TRBJ1-6; 10 nucleotides align to TRBD1. V lost 2 bases and J lost 10; bases outside the gene matches: 2. This CDR3 region has 14 residues. CDR1 is KGHSH, CDR2 LQKENI, per germline. The CDR3 reads CASSPKGQGSPLHF. In DNA form, the CDR3 reads TGTGCCAGCTCACCAAAGGGACAGGGGTCACCCCTCCACTTT.

V and J are TRBV30 and TRBJ2-7; TRBD2 matches 7 bases. The length of the CDR3 is 14 residues. J was trimmed by 4 bases and V by 0 bases; bases with no gene match: 6. Germline V gene data show CDR1 as GTSNPN and CDR2 as SVGIG (reference sequence). CDR3 bases: TGTGCCTGGAGTGTAGGCGGGAGTCGGTACGAGCAGTACTTC. Translating it yields CAWSVGGSRYEQYF.